The text below deals with one T cell receptor (beta chain). V trimming: 0 bases; J trimming: 9 bases; junction bases outside the gene matches: 5. The CDR3 loop spans 15 amino acids. In germline, CDR1 is SGHDT, CDR2 YYEEEE. The entry originates in a study of blood T cell repertoires in COVID-19. Study as a whole: Material from acute and convalescent COVID-19 was sourced from the United States, Italy and Spain.

TCRdb's table, derived via immunoSEQ multiplex PCR, lists solely in-frame clones and lacks some. The profile shows some 200,000 clones, approximately 80% of them singletons. V is TRBV5-6 and J is TRBJ2-1, with 11 bases aligning to TRBD2. Sequencing was done on a sample of PBMCs or T cells enriched from blood (not recorded which). The receptor comes from a woman in her sixties or seventies with acute COVID-19. The CDR3 region is CASSLVLAGAPEQFF. CDR3 bases: TGTGCCAGCAGCTTGGTACTAGCGGGAGCCCCTGAGCAGTTCTTC.